Following are 16 T cell receptor beta chains from one sample sequenced in a study of T cells expressing NK-cell markers (dated by TCRdb to 2020 to 2022). The library was prepared using 5' RACE. This sample was sequenced with an Illumina HiSeq 2000. Based on TCRdb reprocessing of the reads, there is one entry per CDR3 protein sequence, and DNA is missing. The record for this sample contains some 390,000 distinct CDR3 sequences. The ten top clones hold about 10% of the sample. The sample was blood T cells: a sorted CD56 or NKG2C T cell subset, CD4+ or CD8+ T cells, or bulk PBMC T cells (not recorded which). Receptors originate from a woman aged 45-65 years in good health. Donor details come from another sample of the same person, matched by shared clones.

The rearrangement links TRBV11-2 to TRBJ2-2; TCRdb picks TRBD2, but there is no DNA to check that call. Germline V gene data show CDR1 as SGHAT and CDR2 as FQNNGV. This CDR3 is 15 amino acids long. The CDR3: CARGPYTRNTGELFF.

The chain recombines TRBV5-1 with TRBJ2-1; the TCRdb D gene call, TRBD2, has no DNA to confirm it. This CDR3 spans 15 amino acids. Germline values: CDR1 SGHRS, CDR2 YFSETQ. Here the CDR3 reads CASSATSRNYNEQFF.

The rearrangement links TRBV5-5 to TRBJ1-2. CDR3 length: 17 residues. Germline values: CDR1 SGHKS, CDR2 YYEKEE (reference sequence). CDR3 region: CASSSVLQGGGYYGYTF.

The V and J genes are TRBV20-1 and TRBJ2-7; TCRdb designates TRBD2, a call that cannot be tested without DNA. Germline CDR1 reads DFQATT; CDR2 reads SNEGSKA (reference sequence). This CDR3 region has 16 residues. CDR3 sequence reads: CSATSSSGEFLYEQYF.

The J gene is TRBJ2-1, the V gene TRBV24-1. The CDR3 is made up of 12 amino acids. Germline loops: CDR1 KGHDR, CDR2 SFDVKD. This CDR3 is CATSDILGEQFF.

The chain carries TRBV29-1 and TRBJ2-7; TCRdb designates TRBD1, a call that cannot be tested without DNA. CDR3 length equals 15 residues. Germline CDR1 reads SQVTM; CDR2 reads ANQGSEA. CDR3 residues: CSVEVLLDRDYEQYF.

This chain connects TRBV6-5 to TRBJ1-4; the D gene TCRdb calls, TRBD1, cannot be checked with no DNA. Germline CDR1 is MNHEY and CDR2 is SVGAGI. The CDR3 length is 13 residues. CDR3 loop: CASRTRDSEKLFF.

The rearrangement uses TRBV9 and TRBJ2-3. Germline assignment: CDR1 SGDLS and CDR2 YYNGEE. This CDR3 spans 14 amino acids. This chain's CDR3 is CASMRTQSTDTQYF.

V is TRBV5-1 and J is TRBJ1-4; TCRdb reports TRBD1, a call that lacks DNA to check it against. This CDR3 contains 14 residues. The germline V gene encodes CDR1 SGHRS and CDR2 YFSETQ. This chain's CDR3 is CASSPGTDNEKLFF.

The chain has TRBV2 and TRBJ1-4; TCRdb selects TRBD1, and the lack of DNA leaves this call unchecked. The CDR3 sequence is 15 residues long. The germline gives CDR1 SNHLY, CDR2 FYNNEI. The CDR3 is CASSGPGGEEEKLFF.

This chain uses TRBV27 with TRBJ2-5; the TRBD2 assignment by TCRdb is unverifiable without DNA. The CDR3 contains 13 residues. Germline V gives CDR1 MNHEY, CDR2 SMNVEV (reference sequence). Here the CDR3 reads CASSLIAGASQYF.

The chain combines TRBV5-1 with TRBJ2-1; TCRdb designates TRBD2, a call that cannot be tested without DNA. Germline CDR1 reads SGHRS; CDR2 reads YFSETQ. The length of the CDR3 is 14 residues. CDR3 amino acids: CASSPSNRYNEQFF.

The rearrangement joins TRBV6-2 or TRBV6-3 to TRBJ2-1; TCRdb indicates TRBD2, and absent DNA this call remains unverified. Germline CDR1 and CDR2: MNHEY and SVGEGT. The CDR3 is 14 residues long. CDR3 in amino acids: CASSTPGLVGEQFF.

This chain connects TRBV5-1 to TRBJ2-1; the D call of TRBD2 rests on TCRdb alone, since no DNA is present to check it. There are 18 residues in the CDR3. Germline V gene sequence: CDR1 SGHRS, CDR2 YFSETQ. This CDR3 reads CASSLAGTSGRMVNEQFF.

V is TRBV27 and J is TRBJ2-1; as DNA is missing, the TRBD1 call by TCRdb cannot be tested. This CDR3 spans 15 amino acids. Germline CDR1 is MNHEY and CDR2 is SMNVEV (reference sequence). CDR3 residues: CASREWGGYTVEQFF.

This chain's CDR3 is CSVEDSLGEQYF. V gene TRBV29-1 combines with J gene TRBJ2-7. From germline, CDR1 is SQVTM and CDR2 ANQGSEA. The CDR3 is 12 amino acids.